This T cell receptor beta chain comes out of a study of shared clonotypes between healthy human individuals. Donors, without exception, were Caucasian adults residing in Nashville, Tennessee. Method: immunoSEQ multiplex PCR; TCRdb's copy keeps in-frame clones and lacks some. The table has some 500,000 clones, roughly 95% seen once. This CDR3 contains 15 residues. The V gene's germline CDR1 is SGDLS and CDR2 YYNGEE. V lost 0 bases and J 0 bases, leaving 6 bases between the germline ends. The specimen sequenced was naive CD4+ T cells sorted from blood. Stated subset: CD45RA+ positively selected. The source of this sequence is a woman in her twenties or thirties in good health. V and J are TRBV9 and TRBJ1-4, with D uncertain. The CDR3 DNA sequence: TGTGCCAGCAGCGTAGACCCAGCAACTAATGAAAAACTGTTTTTT. Translation gives CASSVDPATNEKLFF.